Below are 7 T cell receptor beta chains sequenced from a single sample in a study of patients and donors after allogeneic stem cell transplantation. Each CDR3 protein gets one entry after TCRdb re-called the RT-PCR reads with MiXCR. The repertoire holds 25,000 or so distinct CDR3 sequences, with about 30% as singletons. Input material: blood, either unsorted or a sorted T cell fraction (not recorded which). The receptors stem from a human donor who was either an allogeneic HSCT recipient or a stem cell or donor lymphocyte infusion donor (not recorded which). It is not recorded whose cells these are; they may come from a transplant donor.

There are many counts of this clonotype. The CDR3 sequence: CSAMGRAGRGIDGYTF. The CDR3, as DNA: TGCAGTGCTATGGGGCGGGCAGGCCGTGGCATTGATGGCTACACCTTC. The chain recombines TRBV20-1 with TRBJ1-2, with D possibly matching TRBD1 (5 bases). Germline CDR1 reads DFQATT; CDR2 reads SNEGSKA (reference sequence). The CDR3 sequence is 16 residues long. V lost 4 bases to trimming and J lost 6 bases, with 24 bases between them.

This clonotype was seen repeatedly, ten times or more. V usage is TRBV5-1 and J usage is TRBJ1-1, with D maybe TRBD1 (5 bases). The V end lost 1 base, the J end lost 1 base, and 8 bases lay between the germline ends. CDR3 size: 14 residues. Germline V gene data show CDR1 as SGHRS and CDR2 as YFSETQ. CDR3 DNA sequence: TGCGCCAGCAGCTTGCAGGGACCGAACACTGAAGCTTTCTTT. It specifies CASSLQGPNTEAFF.

The J gene is TRBJ2-3, the V gene TRBV12-3 or TRBV12-4; 8 nucleotides line up with TRBD1. V was pared by 3 bases and J by 6 bases, with 8 bases of the junction left unmatched. The CDR3 has 15 residues. The CDR3 is CASSFGQGARDTQYF. DNA for the CDR3: TGTGCCAGCAGTTTCGGGCAGGGGGCGCGGGATACGCAGTATTTT.

The chain is built from TRBV5-4 and TRBJ2-3; 8 bases are a match to TRBD2. J lost 2 bases, V lost 0 bases, and 8 bases had no gene match. CDR3 length equals 17 residues. Looked up from germline, CDR1 is SGHNT and CDR2 is YYREEE (reference sequence). CDR3 region: CASSLAGGAAYTDTQYF. DNA for the CDR3: TGTGCCAGCAGCTTGGCCGGGGGGGCCGCCTACACAGATACGCAGTATTTT.

V and J are TRBV29-1 and TRBJ1-2; 9 bases fit TRBD1. The junction had 3 bases not matched to a gene; V was cut back by 6 bases and J by 7 bases. The CDR3 runs to 11 residues. CDR1 and CDR2 from the germline V gene are SQVTM and ANQGSEA. The CDR3 spells CSVKGQGGYTF. DNA for the CDR3: TGCAGCGTGAAGGGACAGGGTGGCTACACCTTC.

The table lists this clonotype with many counts. V and J are TRBV6-5 and TRBJ1-3; D is unresolved. The V gene lost 5 bases and the J gene lost 0 bases, with 8 bases spanning the gap. Germline-derived CDR1 and CDR2 are MNHEY and SVGAGI. The CDR3 spans 14 residues. This CDR3 reads CASSGPSSGNTIYF. Written as DNA, the CDR3 is TGTGCCAGCAGTGGCCCAAGCTCTGGAAACACCATATATTTT.

The rearrangement uses TRBV7-3 and TRBJ1-6, with 7 bases fitting TRBD1. V dropped 1 base and J dropped 9; count of bases not matched to a gene: 3. The CDR3 covers 14 residues. The germline V gene encodes CDR1 SGHTA and CDR2 FQGTGA. The CDR3 region has the DNA TGTGCCAGCAGCTTAAACAGGGGACCTTCACCCCTCCACTTT. The encoded protein is CASSLNRGPSPLHF.